The text below deals with one T cell receptor beta chain. The antigen remains undetermined. These data originate in a study of T-cell reconstitution after alpha-beta-depleted transplantation in children. TCRbeta library preparation incorporated unique molecular identifiers. In TCRdb, the PCR reads were re-called with MiXCR into one record per CDR3 protein. Among 490,000 or so distinct CDR3 sequences listed, 8% to 11% were seen once. Study-level points and caveats: Expanded clones from the graft, numbering several hundred, reportedly supplied alpha-beta T cells about two months after transplant. Surviving recipient cells, namely T cells and thymic progenitors, were the source of high day-60 TCRbeta diversity in some patients. Once a year had passed after transplant, T-cell counts and diversity came mostly from newly produced T cells.

Trimming removed 1 base from V and 2 bases from J, with 8 bases in between. The germline V gene has CDR1 SGHAT and CDR2 FQNNGV. There are 14 residues in the CDR3. The input for sequencing was PBMCs, taken before TCRalphabeta/CD19-depleted stem cell transplant. The J gene is TRBJ2-5, the V gene TRBV11-2; D gene unclear. This clonotype was obtained from a child aged 2 to 10 with inherited bone marrow failure, due to receive a stem cell transplant. The CDR3 DNA reads as TGTGCCAGCAGCTTAGCAGCACGTCAAGAGACCCAGTACTTC. Amino acids: CASSLAARQETQYF.